This is a list of T cell receptor beta chains from one sample in a study of blood T cell repertoires in COVID-19. The table came from immunoSEQ multiplex PCR; TCRdb's copy has only in-frame clones and leaves some out. The sample holds about 120,000 clones, more than 60% seen once. The sequencing sample was made of peripheral blood. The receptors stem from a man between 65 and 79 years old with acute or convalescent COVID-19. Both conserved end residues are part of each CDR3. Each record gives: clone size, V gene, D gene, J gene, CDR3 protein, CDR3 DNA. D genes are given only for firm matches. The size entry is marked missing in some rows and otherwise reads once, few, many or a size class.

size: NA; V: TRBV9; D: TRBD1; J: TRBJ1-1; CDR3: CASSVATGRPNTEAFF; DNA: TGTGCCAGCAGCGTAGCGACAGGGAGGCCGAACACTGAAGCTTTCTTT
size: NA; V: TRBV11-2; D: TRBD1; J: TRBJ1-1; CDR3: CASSLTGTASNTEAFF; DNA: TGTGCCAGCAGCTTAACCGGGACAGCTAGTAACACTGAAGCTTTCTTT
size: NA; V: TRBV5-4; D: TRBD1; J: TRBJ2-5; CDR3: CASTIQKTGGETQYF; DNA: TGTGCCAGCACCATACAAAAGACAGGGGGAGAGACCCAGTACTTC
size: NA; V: TRBV3-1/TRBV3-2; D: NA; J: TRBJ1-4; CDR3: CASSQPGVYEKLFF; DNA: TGTGCCAGCAGCCAACCGGGAGTTTATGAAAAACTGTTTTTT
size: NA; V: TRBV5-8; D: TRBD2; J: TRBJ2-1; CDR3: CASSWVTSGGALDNEQFF; DNA: TGTGCCAGCAGCTGGGTGACTAGCGGGGGGGCCTTGGACAATGAGCAGTTCTTC
size: few; V: TRBV24-1; D: NA; J: TRBJ1-2; CDR3: CATSDPPGQRTYGYTF; DNA: TGTGCCACCAGTGACCCTCCCGGACAGCGGACCTATGGCTACACCTTC
size: NA; V: TRBV27; D: TRBD2; J: TRBJ2-7; CDR3: CASSLRGVWRGDSYEQYF; DNA: TGTGCCAGCAGTTTACGAGGTGTGTGGCGGGGGGACTCCTACGAGCAGTACTTC
size: NA; V: TRBV5-1; D: TRBD1; J: TRBJ1-4; CDR3: CASSLGQGNEKLFF; DNA: TGCGCCAGCAGCTTAGGACAGGGGAATGAAAAACTGTTTTTT
size: NA; V: TRBV19; D: TRBD1; J: TRBJ2-7; CDR3: CASRAPGQQTYEQYF; DNA: TGTGCCAGTAGGGCCCCGGGACAGCAAACCTACGAGCAGTACTTC
size: once; V: TRBV9; D: NA; J: TRBJ2-3; CDR3: CASSVEPTETDTQYF; DNA: TGTGCCAGCAGCGTAGAACCGACGGAGACAGATACGCAGTATTTT
size: NA; V: TRBV10-3; D: NA; J: TRBJ1-1; CDR3: CAICRRRDTEAFF; DNA: TGTGCCATCTGCCGGCGACGGGACACTGAAGCTTTCTTT
size: few; V: TRBV6-5; D: NA; J: TRBJ1-4; CDR3: CATQYRGGNEKLFF; DNA: TGTGCCACCCAATATAGAGGGGGTAATGAAAAACTGTTTTTT
size: NA; V: TRBV29-1; D: NA; J: TRBJ1-1; CDR3: CSVEGVGGGSMNTEAFF; DNA: TGCAGCGTTGAAGGGGTCGGGGGGGGCTCCATGAACACTGAAGCTTTCTTT
size: NA; V: TRBV11-2; D: TRBD2; J: TRBJ2-5; CDR3: CASSSHRGLAGGPRETQYF; DNA: TGTGCCAGCAGCTCCCACCGGGGACTAGCGGGGGGGCCACGGGAGACCCAGTACTTC
size: NA; V: TRBV7-8; D: NA; J: TRBJ1-3; CDR3: CASTPGVTGSGNTIYF; DNA: TGTGCCAGCACCCCAGGGGTCACAGGGTCAGGAAACACCATATATTTT
size: NA; V: TRBV7-9; D: TRBD2; J: TRBJ2-5; CDR3: CASSRYRGEYQETQYF; DNA: TGTGCCAGCAGCCGCTACCGGGGGGAGTACCAAGAGACCCAGTACTTC
size: NA; V: TRBV5-1; D: TRBD1; J: TRBJ1-3; CDR3: CASSLFPGQGAGNTIYF; DNA: TGCGCCAGCAGCTTGTTCCCAGGACAGGGGGCTGGAAACACCATATATTTT
size: once; V: TRBV5-8; D: TRBD1; J: TRBJ1-2; CDR3: CASTATIRDRGFVVGYTF; DNA: TGTGCCAGCACCGCGACCATCCGGGACAGGGGGTTTGTTGTGGGCTACACCTTC
size: NA; V: TRBV29-1; D: NA; J: TRBJ1-1; CDR3: CSVVRENTEAFF; DNA: TGCAGCGTCGTCAGGGAGAACACTGAAGCTTTCTTT
size: NA; V: TRBV5-1; D: TRBD1; J: TRBJ1-3; CDR3: CASSLQGSGNTIYF; DNA: TGCGCCAGCAGCTTACAGGGGAGTGGAAACACCATATATTTT
size: NA; V: TRBV10-3; D: NA; J: TRBJ1-2; CDR3: CAISESTRVDYGYTF; DNA: TGTGCCATCAGTGAGTCGACTCGGGTTGACTATGGCTACACCTTC
size: NA; V: TRBV2; D: NA; J: TRBJ2-1; CDR3: CATGTPYNEQFF; DNA: TGTGCCACCGGGACACCCTACAATGAGCAGTTCTTC
size: NA; V: TRBV5-1; D: NA; J: TRBJ2-1; CDR3: CASSFGTSVGHNEQFF; DNA: TGCGCCAGCAGCTTCGGGACTTCGGTTGGTCACAATGAGCAGTTCTTC
size: once; V: TRBV5-6; D: NA; J: TRBJ1-1; CDR3: CASTPQGFDTEAFF; DNA: TGTGCCAGCACCCCCCAGGGATTTGACACTGAAGCTTTCTTT
size: NA; V: TRBV19; D: TRBD1; J: TRBJ2-6; CDR3: CAARDRGSGANVLTF; DNA: TGTGCCGCCCGGGACAGAGGCTCTGGGGCCAACGTCCTGACTTTC
size: NA; V: TRBV27; D: NA; J: TRBJ2-1; CDR3: CASSFSEQFF; DNA: TGTGCCAGCAGTTTTAGTGAGCAGTTCTTC
size: NA; V: TRBV13; D: NA; J: TRBJ1-6; CDR3: CATSTSSTGGSPLHF; DNA: TGTGCCACGTCCACAAGCTCGACAGGAGGTTCACCCCTCCACTTT
size: NA; V: TRBV10-3; D: NA; J: TRBJ1-2; CDR3: CAISAQNYGYTF; DNA: TGTGCCATCAGCGCCCAGAACTATGGCTACACCTTC
size: many; V: TRBV7-9; D: NA; J: TRBJ2-5; CDR3: CASSSPETQYF; DNA: TGTGCCAGCAGCTCCCCGGAGACCCAGTACTTC
size: NA; V: TRBV7-2; D: TRBD1; J: TRBJ1-5; CDR3: CASSLDRGGEQPQHF; DNA: TGTGCCAGCAGCCTCGACAGGGGGGGGGAGCAGCCCCAGCATTTT
size: NA; V: TRBV18; D: NA; J: TRBJ1-2; CDR3: CASSRVQAANYGYTF; DNA: TGTGCCAGCTCACGTGTCCAGGCAGCTAACTATGGCTACACCTTC
size: NA; V: TRBV11-3; D: NA; J: TRBJ2-3; CDR3: CASSFSLHTQYF; DNA: TGTGCCAGCAGCTTTTCCCTCCATACGCAGTATTTT
size: NA; V: TRBV11-3; D: TRBD1; J: TRBJ1-2; CDR3: CASSFGQATITF; DNA: TGTGCCAGCAGCTTTGGACAGGCTACGATCACCTTC
size: NA; V: TRBV5-1; D: TRBD1; J: TRBJ2-3; CDR3: CASSDPQGANTQYF; DNA: TGCGCCAGCAGCGACCCACAGGGGGCAAATACGCAGTATTTT
size: NA; V: TRBV18; D: TRBD2; J: TRBJ2-1; CDR3: CASSPSSLAGIGEQFF; DNA: TGTGCCAGCTCACCGTCCTCACTAGCGGGGATTGGTGAGCAGTTCTTC
size: NA; V: TRBV24-1; D: NA; J: TRBJ2-7; CDR3: CATSDSDKPYEQYF; DNA: TGTGCCACCAGTGATTCCGATAAGCCCTACGAGCAGTACTTC
size: NA; V: TRBV18; D: NA; J: TRBJ2-1; CDR3: CASSSDVNNEQFF; DNA: TGTGCCAGCTCAAGCGACGTAAACAATGAGCAGTTCTTC
size: once; V: TRBV25-1; D: NA; J: TRBJ1-5; CDR3: CASSDPRASNQPQHF; DNA: TGTGCCAGCAGTGACCCCAGGGCTAGCAATCAGCCCCAGCATTTT
size: NA; V: TRBV7-2; D: NA; J: TRBJ1-5; CDR3: CASSLAPGLRQPQHF; DNA: TGTGCCAGCAGCTTAGCGCCAGGCCTGAGACAGCCCCAGCATTTT
size: NA; V: TRBV5-1; D: TRBD1; J: TRBJ2-7; CDR3: CASSLGYTGAHEQYF; DNA: TGCGCCAGCAGCTTGGGCTATACAGGGGCCCACGAGCAGTACTTC
size: few; V: TRBV14; D: NA; J: TRBJ1-6; CDR3: CASSPEGLVNSPLHF; DNA: TGTGCCAGCAGCCCGGAGGGACTGGTAAATTCACCCCTCCACTTT
size: NA; V: TRBV4-2; D: NA; J: TRBJ1-5; CDR3: CASSQGPANQPQHF; DNA: TGTGCCAGCAGCCAGGGCCCGGCAAATCAGCCCCAGCATTTT
size: NA; V: TRBV20-1; D: NA; J: TRBJ1-2; CDR3: CSASSQGGGYGYTF; DNA: TGCAGTGCTAGTTCCCAAGGCGGCGGCTATGGCTACACCTTC
size: few; V: TRBV5-1; D: TRBD1; J: TRBJ2-2; CDR3: CASSSMTGTGELFF; DNA: TGCGCCAGCAGCTCAATGACAGGGACCGGGGAGCTGTTTTTT
size: few; V: TRBV30; D: TRBD1; J: TRBJ1-5; CDR3: CAWNRGQYQPQHF; DNA: TGTGCCTGGAACAGGGGCCAATATCAGCCCCAGCATTTT
size: NA; V: TRBV6-1; D: TRBD1; J: TRBJ2-2; CDR3: CASSERTGSNTGELFF; DNA: TGTGCCAGCAGTGAAAGGACAGGTTCTAACACCGGGGAGCTGTTTTTT
size: few; V: TRBV19; D: NA; J: TRBJ2-7; CDR3: CASSPRQVGAYEQYF; DNA: TGTGCCAGTAGTCCACGACAGGTGGGCGCATACGAGCAGTACTTC
size: NA; V: TRBV18; D: NA; J: TRBJ2-2; CDR3: CASSPAGVGTGELFF; DNA: TGTGCCAGCTCACCGGCTGGAGTTGGTACCGGGGAGCTGTTTTTT
size: NA; V: TRBV3-1/TRBV3-2; D: TRBD2; J: TRBJ2-1; CDR3: CASSQGISGGTNEQFF; DNA: TGTGCCAGCAGCCAAGGCATTAGCGGGGGGACCAATGAGCAGTTCTTC
size: few; V: TRBV7-9; D: TRBD1; J: TRBJ1-6; CDR3: CASSSQGAVYSPLHF; DNA: TGTGCCAGCAGCTCGCAGGGGGCGGTTTATTCACCCCTCCACTTT
size: NA; V: TRBV7-8; D: NA; J: TRBJ1-3; CDR3: CASSLGPGEGSGNTIYF; DNA: TGTGCCAGCAGCTTAGGTCCCGGGGAAGGATCTGGAAACACCATATATTTT
size: NA; V: TRBV19; D: TRBD2; J: TRBJ2-3; CDR3: CASARGDTDTQYF; DNA: TGTGCCAGTGCCCGGGGGGACACAGATACGCAGTATTTT
size: once; V: TRBV7-2; D: TRBD2; J: TRBJ2-5; CDR3: CASSLVNGGETQYF; DNA: TGTGCCAGCAGCTTAGTCAACGGGGGGGAGACCCAGTACTTC
size: NA; V: TRBV10-3; D: TRBD1; J: TRBJ1-2; CDR3: CAISETGVSYGYTF; DNA: TGTGCCATCAGTGAGACAGGGGTATCCTATGGCTACACCTTC
size: once; V: TRBV5-1; D: TRBD2; J: TRBJ2-5; CDR3: CASSREGGGETQYF; DNA: TGCGCCAGCAGCCGAGAGGGCGGGGGAGAGACCCAGTACTTC
size: NA; V: TRBV28; D: TRBD2; J: TRBJ2-3; CDR3: CASSLGGRAREQYF; DNA: TGTGCCAGCAGTTTAGGGGGGAGGGCCCGGGAGCAGTATTTT
size: few; V: TRBV5-1; D: TRBD1; J: TRBJ1-2; CDR3: CASSLTGGEGYTF; DNA: TGCGCCAGCAGCTTAACAGGGGGAGAGGGCTACACCTTC